Listed below are T cell receptor beta chains from one sample, sequenced in a study of cytomegalovirus exposure and HLA in healthy donors. This table comes from immunoSEQ multiplex PCR, and its TCRdb copy is limited to in-frame clones, with some not included. The top ten clones hold over 7.5% of a sample with 99,000 or so clones, roughly 73% of them seen once. Sequenced: PBMCs. The receptors come from a woman aged 40 to 49 in good health and CMV-seropositive. CDR3s include the opening cysteine and the closing phenylalanine or tryptophan. The D gene is left open where the match is weak. Clone sizes are given selectively: once, few, many, or a class where the clone is expanded.

clone_size	v_call	d_call	j_call	cdr3_nt	cdr3_aa
NA	TRBV7-2	NA	TRBJ1-2	TGTGCCAGCAGCCCTACTCGACAGCTCAACTATGGCTACACCTTC	CASSPTRQLNYGYTF
NA	TRBV11-2	TRBD1	TRBJ1-1	TGTGCCAGCAGCACATCGACAGGGCGGCAAGCTTTCTTT	CASSTSTGRQAFF
few	TRBV10-3	NA	TRBJ1-5	TGTGCCATCAGTGAGTCCCTGGCCCATCAGCCCCAGCATTTT	CAISESLAHQPQHF
once	TRBV2	NA	TRBJ2-7	TGTGCCAGCAGTGAGGAGACCGAGGTGGATATGGGGTACTTC	CASSEETEVDMGYF
NA	TRBV6-6	TRBD1	TRBJ1-5	TGTGCCAGCAGTCCGGGACAGGGGCTAGATCAGCCCCAGCATTTT	CASSPGQGLDQPQHF
NA	TRBV10-3	TRBD1	TRBJ2-1	TGTGCCATCAGTGAAATTTCCGGGACAGCATACAATGAGCAGTTCTTC	CAISEISGTAYNEQFF
NA	TRBV7-9	NA	TRBJ2-5	TGTGCCAGCAGCCGTGCGGAGACCCAGTACTTC	CASSRAETQYF
NA	TRBV25-1	NA	TRBJ2-7	TGTGCCAGCAGTGGACGAGACAGCTTCTACGAGCAGTACTTC	CASSGRDSFYEQYF
NA	TRBV11-2	NA	TRBJ1-2	TGTGCCAGCAGCTTAGTCGCGGGGGCGCCAGGCGATCATGGCTACACCTTC	CASSLVAGAPGDHGYTF
NA	TRBV29-1	TRBD1	TRBJ2-3	TGCAGCGTTGGGACAGGGGGCGCGTCAGATACGCAGTATTTT	CSVGTGGASDTQYF
once	TRBV4-1	TRBD1	TRBJ1-3	TGCGCCAGCAGTCGAAGCCGGGACAGGGTGGGAAACACCATATATTTT	CASSRSRDRVGNTIYF
NA	TRBV5-4	NA	TRBJ2-7	TGTGCCAGCAGCTTGTACCTAGTCTCCTACGAGCAGTACTTC	CASSLYLVSYEQYF
NA	TRBV28	NA	TRBJ1-5	TGTGCCAGCAGTTTAGTATCGAGCGATCAGCCCCAGCATTTT	CASSLVSSDQPQHF
once	TRBV7-9	TRBD2	TRBJ2-5	TGTGCCAGCAGCGAAACCGCGGGGGGTCAAGAGACCCAGTACTTC	CASSETAGGQETQYF
few	TRBV6-1	TRBD2	TRBJ2-3	TGTGCCAGCAGTGTCGAAGTACCTAGCGGGTCTACGCAGTATTTT	CASSVEVPSGSTQYF
NA	TRBV11-2	NA	TRBJ2-2	TGTGCCAGCAGCTTAGGGGAGCGGACCGGGGAGCTGTTTTTT	CASSLGERTGELFF
NA	TRBV7-9	NA	TRBJ2-2	TGTGCCAGCAGCTTAAGGCAGGGGTTGTCCGGGGAGCTGTTTTTT	CASSLRQGLSGELFF
NA	TRBV4-1	TRBD1	TRBJ2-5	TGCGCCAGCAGCCAAGGCACACCTAAGGGGCGAGACAGGGGACGTCAAGAGACCCAGTACTTC	CASSQGTPKGRDRGRQETQYF
NA	TRBV6-5	NA	TRBJ2-2	TGTGCCAGCAGTTACTTTAGCGGAGGGAACACCGGGGAGCTGTTTTTT	CASSYFSGGNTGELFF
NA	TRBV5-1	TRBD1	TRBJ2-5	TGCGCCAGCAGCCCCGGGACAGGGGGTGACGAGACCCAGTACTTC	CASSPGTGGDETQYF
NA	TRBV2	NA	TRBJ2-7	TGTGCCAGCAGTTATCTTGACTATACCTACGAGCAGTACTTC	CASSYLDYTYEQYF
NA	TRBV5-4	NA	TRBJ1-2	TGTGCCAGCAGCTTGTCCCGGAGTTATGGCTACACCTTC	CASSLSRSYGYTF
NA	TRBV27	TRBD2	TRBJ2-3	TGTGCCAGCAGTTTCCTAGCGGGGGGTACAGATACGCAGTATTTT	CASSFLAGGTDTQYF
NA	TRBV4-3	TRBD1	TRBJ1-1	TGCGCCAGCAGCCAAGAGGGGACAGGGGTCACTGAAGCTTTCTTT	CASSQEGTGVTEAFF
NA	TRBV6-6	NA	TRBJ2-1	TGTGCCATTACGTCAGGGACAACCTACAATGAGCAGTTCTTC	CAITSGTTYNEQFF
NA	TRBV7-2	NA	TRBJ1-3	TGTGCCAGCAGCCTATACAGGGTAGACGGAAACACCATATATTTT	CASSLYRVDGNTIYF
NA	TRBV27	TRBD2	TRBJ2-7	TGTGCCAGCAGTTTCGAGCCAGGGACTAGCAGATACGAGCAGTACTTC	CASSFEPGTSRYEQYF
NA	TRBV6-1	NA	TRBJ2-7	TGTGCCAGCAGTGAAGGGAGCGGGCGGTACGAGCAGTACTTC	CASSEGSGRYEQYF
NA	TRBV5-4	NA	TRBJ2-4	TGTGCCAGCAGCTTAGGCGGTTCGACCGCAAACATTCAGTACTTC	CASSLGGSTANIQYF
NA	TRBV27	NA	TRBJ2-3	TGTGCCAGCGGGGTACAGGGTCCTAGCACAGATACGCAGTATTTT	CASGVQGPSTDTQYF
few	TRBV19	NA	TRBJ2-7	TGTGCCAGTAGTCTGGGGCCAACCTACGAGCAGTACTTC	CASSLGPTYEQYF
NA	TRBV18	TRBD1	TRBJ1-1	TGTGCCAGCTCACCAGCCGGGACAGGGCCGGGGAACACTGAAGCTTTCTTT	CASSPAGTGPGNTEAFF
NA	TRBV28	TRBD1	TRBJ2-2	TGTGCCAGCAGTTCTACCGGGACAGGGAACACCGGGGAGCTGTTTTTT	CASSSTGTGNTGELFF
NA	TRBV5-1	TRBD2	TRBJ2-1	TGCGCCAGCAGCTTCCGTGGGACTAGCGGCTACGAACTACACAATGAGCAGTTCTTC	CASSFRGTSGYELHNEQFF
NA	TRBV11-3	TRBD1	TRBJ2-7	TGTGCCAGCACCCCCGGGACAGGGGGCCGGGAGCAGTACTTC	CASTPGTGGREQYF
NA	TRBV6-6	TRBD1	TRBJ2-7	TGTGCCAGCAGTACCGGGACAGGCTTCTACGAGCAGTACTTC	CASSTGTGFYEQYF